Presented here are 18 T cell receptor beta chains from one specimen sequenced in a study of T cell responses to AZD1222 COVID-19 vaccine. Using immunoSEQ multiplex PCR, the repertoire was profiled, and TCRdb retains in-frame clones only, with some absent. The sample consists of about 140,000 clones, nearly 95% of them appearing once. Source: peripheral blood, taken on day 0 of AZD1222 vaccination. These TCRs come from an adult in good health.

This chain connects TRBV18 to TRBJ2-7; 12 bases map to TRBD2. The trim removed 6 bases at V and 5 bases at J, leaving 11 bases unmatched. The CDR3 extends over 16 amino acids. The V gene's germline CDR1 is KGHSH and CDR2 LQKENI. CDR3: CASSPLTSGRKNEQYF. As DNA, the CDR3 is TGTGCCAGCTCCCCGCTCACTAGCGGGAGGAAGAACGAGCAGTACTTC.

This chain connects TRBV28 to TRBJ2-1, with D unclear. CDR3 length: 15 residues. CDR1 MDHEN and CDR2 SYDVKM come from the germline V gene. V was pared by 5 bases and J by 2 bases, with 13 bases between. CDR3 amino acids: CASSPGYTAYNEQFF. In DNA form, the CDR3 reads TGTGCCAGCAGTCCAGGATATACCGCCTACAATGAGCAGTTCTTC.

The rearrangement uses TRBV24-1 and TRBJ2-5, with TRBD1 matching 7 bases. Germline assignment: CDR1 KGHDR and CDR2 SFDVKD. This CDR3 contains 15 residues. The V segment lost 2 bases and the J segment 5 bases; nucleotides outside the gene matches: 7. As DNA, the CDR3 is TGTGCCACCAGTGATTCCACAGGGGTGGGGGAGACCCAGTACTTC. It encodes CATSDSTGVGETQYF.

This CDR3 is CASSRRDSSKNSPLHF. The DNA of the CDR3 is TGTGCCAGCAGCCGTAGAGACAGCTCGAAGAATTCACCCCTCCACTTT. V is TRBV5-8 and J is TRBJ1-6, with D possibly matching TRBD1 (5 bases). Between the trimmed V and J ends, which lost 4 bases and 7 bases, there was a span of 18 bases. The CDR3 contains 16 residues. CDR1 is SGHTS, CDR2 YDEGEE, per germline.

The V gene is TRBV10-2, the J gene TRBJ2-1; D call uncertain. The V gene lost 0 bases and the J gene lost 6 bases, with 9 bases spanning the gap. Germline CDR1 is WSHSY and CDR2 is SAAADI. The CDR3 is 14 residues long. CDR3 sequence: CASSESNSLNEQFF. For the CDR3, the DNA is TGCGCCAGCAGTGAGTCGAACTCACTCAATGAGCAGTTCTTC.

The chain recombines TRBV5-1 with TRBJ1-1; D gene uncertain. V dropped 0 bases and J dropped 0 bases, with 3 bases sitting between them. CDR1 and CDR2 from the germline V gene are SGHRS and YFSETQ. The CDR3 has 13 amino acids. The CDR3 nucleotides are TGCGCCAGCAGCTTGGAGCTGAACACTGAAGCTTTCTTT. It translates to CASSLELNTEAFF.

The chain recombines TRBV23-1 with TRBJ1-1; no clear D. TRBV23-1 is designated an ORF whose function remains uncertain. The CDR3 is 11 amino acids. The V and J ends lost 2 bases and 11 bases respectively, with 9 bases between them. The CDR3 nucleotides read TGCGCCAGCAGTCAAGGCCTAGAGGCTTTCTTT. It yields the protein CASSQGLEAFF.

This chain uses TRBV3-1 (or the pseudogene TRBV3-2) with TRBJ2-7, with 10 bases fitting TRBD2. Germline assignment: CDR1 LGHDT and CDR2 YNNKEL (reference sequence). CDR3 length: 14 residues. The V gene end was trimmed by 4 bases and the J gene end by 6 bases; junction bases not matched to a gene: 6. The CDR3 DNA follows: TGTGCCAGCAGCCGCAGCGGGAGGGCCGGCGAGCAGTACTTC. It translates to CASSRSGRAGEQYF.

This chain joins TRBV10-3 and TRBJ2-1, with 11 bases lining up with TRBD1. From germline, CDR1 is ENHRY and CDR2 SYGVKD. V shed 3 bases and J 5 bases; nucleotides not matched to a gene: 3. The CDR3 is made up of 15 amino acids. CDR3 DNA sequence: TGTGCCATCAGTGACCGGGACAGGGGGAACAATGAGCAGTTCTTC. It codes for CAISDRDRGNNEQFF.

The rearrangement links TRBV11-2 to TRBJ1-3, with 11 bases matching TRBD1. V lost 5 bases, J lost 6 bases, and 6 bases stayed unmatched. This CDR3 has 15 amino acids. Germline lookup yields CDR1 SGHAT and CDR2 FQNNGV. For the CDR3, the DNA is TGTGCCAGCAGCCCTCGGACAGGGGGCCTAAACACCATATATTTT. Its protein is CASSPRTGGLNTIYF.

This clone came up once. This sequence joins TRBV6-2 or TRBV6-3 and TRBJ2-7, with TRBD1 as a possible D gene (6 bases). Germline-derived CDR1 and CDR2 are MNHEY and SVGEGT. The length of the CDR3 is 16 residues. V lost 2 bases and J 0 bases, leaving 14 bases between the germline ends. CDR3 residues: CASSYPDSKSSYEQYF. CDR3 DNA sequence: TGTGCCAGCAGTTACCCGGACAGTAAGAGCTCCTACGAGCAGTACTTC.

The rearrangement links TRBV9 to TRBJ2-7; 7 nucleotides align to TRBD2. The CDR3 has 15 residues. V trimming: 0 bases; J trimming: 2 bases; junction bases outside the gene matches: 5. Germline V gene lookup returns CDR1 SGDLS and CDR2 YYNGEE. CDR3: CASSVAGGTTYEQYF. CDR3 DNA sequence: TGTGCCAGCAGCGTAGCGGGAGGCACCACCTACGAGCAGTACTTC.

The chain joins TRBV4-1 to TRBJ2-7, with 7 nucleotides matching TRBD2. This CDR3 comprises 14 residues. The J segment lost 4 bases and the V segment lost 4 bases, leaving 7 bases of the junction unmatched. Germline V gene sequence: CDR1 MGHRA, CDR2 YSYEKL. CDR3 coding DNA: TGCGCCAGCAGCCTGGCGGGAGAGGGGTACGAGCAGTACTTC. Translation: CASSLAGEGYEQYF.

The V call is TRBV5-8, the J call TRBJ1-1; no clear D gene. Germline lookup yields CDR1 SGHTS and CDR2 YDEGEE. The CDR3 is 13 residues long. The V end lost 2 bases, the J end lost 8 bases, and 13 bases lay between the germline ends. CDR3 nucleotides: TGTGCCAGCAGCTTAACGAACCCCCCGGAAGCTTTCTTT. As protein: CASSLTNPPEAFF. The full variable domain, in which reference TRBV5-8 and TRBJ1-1 provide the parts outside the CDR3, is EAGVTQSPTHLIKTRGQQATLRCSPISGHTSVYWYQQALGLGLQFLLWYDEGEERNRGNFPPRFSGRQFPNYSSELNVNALELEDSALYLCASSLTNPPEAFFGQGTRLTVV.

The V gene is TRBV5-1, the J gene TRBJ2-5, with D tentatively TRBD1 (5 bases). The CDR3 has 15 amino acids. Germline CDR1 reads SGHRS; CDR2 reads YFSETQ. V lost 0 bases to trimming and J lost 3 bases, with 12 bases between them. The CDR3 here is CASSLAQGTKETQYF. Here the CDR3 DNA reads TGCGCCAGCAGCTTGGCCCAGGGCACCAAAGAGACCCAGTACTTC.

The genes are TRBV3-1 (or the pseudogene TRBV3-2) and TRBJ2-5; 9 bases fit TRBD2. This CDR3 contains 15 residues. Unmatched junction bases numbered 2, after V lost 0 bases and J lost 3 bases. Per germline, CDR1 LGHDT and CDR2 YNNKEL (reference sequence). The CDR3 region is CASSQETSGEETQYF. CDR3 DNA sequence: TGTGCCAGCAGCCAAGAGACTAGCGGAGAAGAGACCCAGTACTTC.

V is TRBV5-1 and J is TRBJ2-1; 8 positions agree with TRBD2. V dropped 5 bases and J dropped 4; count of bases not matched to a gene: 2. CDR3 size: 13 residues. Germline V gives CDR1 SGHRS, CDR2 YFSETQ. CDR3 bases: TGCGCCAGCAGGCGGGAGGTATACAATGAGCAGTTCTTC. Protein: CASRREVYNEQFF.

The gene calls are TRBV27 and TRBJ1-6; D gene ambiguous. CDR3 length: 16 residues. Deletions cut 3 bases from V and 5 bases from J, with 14 bases between. Germline V lookup: CDR1 MNHEY, CDR2 SMNVEV (reference sequence). The CDR3 DNA reads as TGTGCCAGCAGTTTTGATCGCAACCTTAATAATTCACCCCTCCACTTT. Its protein is CASSFDRNLNNSPLHF.